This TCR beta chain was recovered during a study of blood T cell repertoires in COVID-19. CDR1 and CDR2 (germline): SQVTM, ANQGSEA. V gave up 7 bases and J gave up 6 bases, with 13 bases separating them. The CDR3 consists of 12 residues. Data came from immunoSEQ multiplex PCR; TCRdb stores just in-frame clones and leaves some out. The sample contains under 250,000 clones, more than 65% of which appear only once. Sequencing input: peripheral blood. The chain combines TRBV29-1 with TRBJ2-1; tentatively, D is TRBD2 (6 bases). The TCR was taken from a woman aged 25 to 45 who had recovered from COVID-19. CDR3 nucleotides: TGCAGCGGGGGGAGGTTAGGCAATGAGCAGTTCTTC. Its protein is CSGGRLGNEQFF.